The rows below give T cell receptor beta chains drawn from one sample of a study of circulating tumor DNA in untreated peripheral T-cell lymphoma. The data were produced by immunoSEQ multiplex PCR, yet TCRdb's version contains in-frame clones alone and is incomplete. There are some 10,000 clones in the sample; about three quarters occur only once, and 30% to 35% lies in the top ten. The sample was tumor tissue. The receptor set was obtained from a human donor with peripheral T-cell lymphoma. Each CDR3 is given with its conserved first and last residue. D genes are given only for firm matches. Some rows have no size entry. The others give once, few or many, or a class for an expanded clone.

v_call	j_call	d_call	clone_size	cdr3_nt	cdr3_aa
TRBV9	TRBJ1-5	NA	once	TGTGCCAGCACCAAAGAGATCGATCAGCCCCAGCATTTT	CASTKEIDQPQHF
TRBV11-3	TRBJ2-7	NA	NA	TGTGCCAGCAGACACAGTAATGCGGGGAACTCCTACGAGCAGTACTTC	CASRHSNAGNSYEQYF
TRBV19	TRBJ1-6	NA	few	TGTGCCAGTAGCAAGCAGCGGGGGTCGGGGAATTCACCCCTCCACTTT	CASSKQRGSGNSPLHF
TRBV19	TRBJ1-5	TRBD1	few	TGTGCCAGTAGACTCGGGACAGGGGGTTTTCAGCCCCAGCATTTT	CASRLGTGGFQPQHF
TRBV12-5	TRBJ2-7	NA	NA	TGTGCTAGTGGTTTGGTAATAGGGCCCGACAACTACGAGCAGTACTTC	CASGLVIGPDNYEQYF
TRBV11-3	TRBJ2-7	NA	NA	TGTGCCAGCAGCTTGCCAGACAGGCCCTCCTACGAGCAGTACTTC	CASSLPDRPSYEQYF
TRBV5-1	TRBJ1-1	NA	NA	TGCGCCAGCAGCTTGGTTCCGGGGTCGGACACTGAAGCTTTCTTT	CASSLVPGSDTEAFF
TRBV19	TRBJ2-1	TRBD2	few	TGTGCCAGTAGAAGGACTAGCGCCGGGGCGCTAAGCTCCTACAATGAGCAGTTCTTC	CASRRTSAGALSSYNEQFF
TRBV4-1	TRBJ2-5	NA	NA	TGCGCCAGCAGCCCGTGGATGGCCCAAGAGACCCAGTACTTC	CASSPWMAQETQYF
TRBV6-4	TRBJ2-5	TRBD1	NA	TGTGCCAGCAGTATTATACCGGGACAGGGTGCAGAGACCCAGTACTTC	CASSIIPGQGAETQYF
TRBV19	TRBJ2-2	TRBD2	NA	TGTGCCAGTAGATTCGGGACTAAGGACACCGGGGAGCTGTTTTTT	CASRFGTKDTGELFF
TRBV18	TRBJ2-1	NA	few	TGTGCCAGCTCACAAGGGGGGTGGAATGAGCAGTTCTTC	CASSQGGWNEQFF
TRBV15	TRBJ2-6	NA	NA	TGTGCCAGCAGCTTCCCGTCCCCGTCTGGGGCCAACGTCCTGACTTTC	CASSFPSPSGANVLTF
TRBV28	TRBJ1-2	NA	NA	TGTGCCAGCAGTTTGGGGAACAGGGAACACTATGGCTACACCTTC	CASSLGNREHYGYTF
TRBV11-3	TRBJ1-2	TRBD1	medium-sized	TGTGCCAGCAGCTCCGGGACAGGGAACTATGGCTACACCTTC	CASSSGTGNYGYTF
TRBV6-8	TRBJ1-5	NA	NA	TGTGCCAGCAGTTACAGCCCTCCATTTCAAACTAGCAATCAGCCCCAGCATTTT	CASSYSPPFQTSNQPQHF